The 28 T cell receptor beta chains presented below share a single source sample, sequenced in a study of shared clonotypes between healthy human individuals (dated by TCRdb to 2018 to 2021). Library preparation was by the immunoSEQ multiplex PCR assay. Entries here come from immuneACCESS through TCRdb and include only in-frame sequences with V and J called. Some clones fail to appear in such tables; in the studies checked, an unresolved V gene covers under half of the shortfall, and the cause of the remainder is unknown. Here the sample has approximately 2.4 million clones; under 97% occur a single time. The top ten clones comprise 0.1% to 0.15% of the sample. The sequencing input was naive CD4+ T cells sorted from blood. The cell subset or site label, read with the paper, signifies: CD45RA+ positively selected. The receptors originated from a man in his late teens or twenties in good health.

V is TRBV15 and J is TRBJ1-5; 8 positions agree with TRBD1. V lost 0 bases and J lost 3; bases outside the gene matches: 4. Germline assignment: CDR1 LNHNV and CDR2 YYDKDF (reference sequence). CDR3 size: 16 residues. The CDR3 spells CATSRDQGATNQPQHF. CDR3 in DNA: TGTGCCACCAGCAGAGACCAGGGGGCCACCAATCAGCCCCAGCATTTT.

The chain uses TRBV6-5 and TRBJ2-1; 7 positions agree with TRBD2. Per germline, CDR1 MNHEY and CDR2 SVGAGI. With V trimmed by 2 bases and J by 2 bases, 6 bases remained unmatched. This CDR3 is 16 amino acids long. The CDR3 spells CASSYDGGSPYNEQFF. The CDR3 nucleotides read TGTGCCAGCAGTTACGATGGCGGGAGCCCCTACAATGAGCAGTTCTTC.

A word on this clone: The same CDR3 arises from other DNA sequences in this sample as well. V and J are TRBV6-5 and TRBJ2-3, with TRBD1 identical over 9 bases. Per germline, CDR1 MNHEY and CDR2 SVGAGI. The CDR3 is 13 residues long. V was pared by 8 bases and J by 4 bases, with 4 bases of the junction left unmatched. The CDR3 loop reads CASSRQGADTQYF. The CDR3 DNA reads TGTGCCAGCTCTCGACAGGGGGCAGATACGCAGTATTTT.

The chain joins TRBV5-5 to TRBJ2-7; D is unresolved. Germline-derived CDR1 and CDR2 are SGHKS and YYEKEE (reference sequence). V gave up 2 bases and J gave up 6 bases, with 6 bases separating them. There are 11 residues in the CDR3. This CDR3 reads CASSLVSEQYF. CDR3 DNA sequence: TGTGCCAGCAGCTTAGTTTCCGAGCAGTACTTC.

This rearrangement joins TRBV9 to TRBJ2-2; D assignment may be TRBD1 or TRBD2 (5 bases each). Per germline, CDR1 SGDLS and CDR2 YYNGEE. The germline V and J ends were trimmed by 0 bases and 2 bases, with 11 bases remaining between them. This CDR3 contains 16 residues. The CDR3 spells CASSVGEGSNTGELFF. The CDR3 nucleotides are TGTGCCAGCAGCGTAGGAGAGGGGTCTAACACCGGGGAGCTGTTTTTT.

Turning to this clone: An end of the junction does not agree with germline; a read error may underlie this. The genes are TRBV7-7 and TRBJ2-5; no clear D gene. From germline, CDR1 is SSHAT and CDR2 FNYEAQ (reference sequence). This CDR3 spans 14 amino acids. The CDR3 DNA sequence: TGTGCTAGCAGCTTAGGGTCGTACCAAGAGACCCAGTACTTC. As protein: CASSLGSYQETQYF.

The chain couples TRBV2 to TRBJ1-5; tentative D call: TRBD1 (6 bases). Looked up from germline, CDR1 is SNHLY and CDR2 is FYNNEI. CDR3 size: 15 residues. V was clipped by 8 bases and J by 9 bases, with 23 bases between them. CDR3 DNA: TGTGCCAGCTCGGAGGGGACGGGGGCTCGAAGGCCCCAGCATTTT. Encoded protein: CASSEGTGARRPQHF.

This clone appeared a single time. The V gene is TRBV6-5, the J gene TRBJ2-7; 9 nucleotides match TRBD1. From germline, CDR1 is MNHEY and CDR2 SVGAGI. This CDR3 region has 15 residues. Trimming removed 4 bases from V and 3 bases from J; junction bases left unmatched: 7. The CDR3 here is CASSSFGTGHYEQYF. The CDR3 DNA follows: TGTGCCAGCAGTTCATTCGGGACAGGGCACTACGAGCAGTACTTC.

V and J are TRBV19 and TRBJ2-7; TRBD2 aligns across 9 bases. Trimming took 5 bases from V and 3 from J; bases not matched to a gene: 5. CDR3 size: 14 residues. Per the germline V gene, CDR1 is LNHDA and CDR2 is SQIVND (reference sequence). CDR3 residues: CASSPSGNRYEQYF. The CDR3 bases are TGTGCCAGTAGTCCTAGCGGGAATCGCTACGAGCAGTACTTC.

This chain links TRBV6-1 with TRBJ1-4; a possible D gene is TRBD1 (5 bases). With 11 bases removed from V and 6 bases from J, the gap between germline ends came to 16 bases. The germline V gene has CDR1 MNHNS and CDR2 SASEGT. The CDR3 has 13 residues. CDR3 region: CAAGGGTYEKLFF. CDR3 bases: TGTGCCGCGGGGGGTGGGACTTATGAAAAACTGTTTTTT.

The chain carries TRBV5-1 and TRBJ1-4; D perhaps matches TRBD1 (5 bases). There are 15 residues in the CDR3. V lost 3 bases and J lost 1, with 10 bases in between. CDR1 and CDR2 from the germline V gene are SGHRS and YFSETQ. This CDR3 reads CASSSQGQTNEKLFF. The CDR3 DNA reads as TGCGCCAGCAGCTCCCAGGGTCAAACTAATGAAAAACTGTTTTTT.

CDR3 nucleotide sequence: TGCAGTGCTCGACGGAGAGGTGAGCAGTTCTTC. As protein: CSARRRGEQFF. The rearrangement joins TRBV20-1 to TRBJ2-1; D is undetermined. CDR3 length equals 11 residues. The ends were cut back, 5 bases at V and 9 bases at J, with 11 bases in the middle. Germline CDR1 and CDR2: DFQATT and SNEGSKA (reference sequence).

The chain carries TRBV29-1 and TRBJ1-1; 9 positions agree with TRBD1. The CDR3 sequence is 14 residues long. Trimming at V came to 6 bases and at J to 6 bases, leaving 11 bases not matched to a gene. The V gene's germline CDR1 is SQVTM and CDR2 ANQGSEA. The CDR3 nucleotides are TGCAGCGTGAACGACGGACAGGGGTACTCTGAAGCTTTCTTT. As protein: CSVNDGQGYSEAFF.

This clone was detected only once. V is TRBV7-2 and J is TRBJ2-3, with 13 bases that match TRBD2. Looked up from germline, CDR1 is SGHTA and CDR2 is FQGNSA. V was pared by 5 bases and J by 4 bases, with 6 bases of the junction left unmatched. CDR3 length equals 16 residues. The CDR3 nucleotides read TGTGCCAGCAGCCGAGGGACTAGCGGGGTCGCAGATACGCAGTATTTT. Protein sequence: CASSRGTSGVADTQYF. The full variable domain, rest sourced from reference TRBV7-2 and TRBJ2-3, is GAGVSQSPSNKVTEKGKDVELRCDPISGHTALYWYRQSLGQGLEFLIYFQGNSAPDKSGLPSDRFSAERTGGSVSTLTIQRTQQEDSAVYLCASSRGTSGVADTQYFGPGTRLTVL.

The chain recombines TRBV25-1 with TRBJ1-5; TRBD1 agrees at 8 bases. From germline, CDR1 is MGHDK and CDR2 SYGVNS. CDR3 size: 15 residues. V lost 4 bases and J lost 1; bases outside the gene matches: 3. The CDR3 here is CASSVGQGSNQPQHF. The CDR3 DNA reads TGTGCCAGCAGTGTAGGACAGGGAAGCAATCAGCCCCAGCATTTT.

J is TRBJ2-7 and V is TRBV12-5; D not certain. The germline gives CDR1 LGHNT, CDR2 FRNRAP. The CDR3 length is 16 residues. Trimming removed 5 bases from V and 2 bases from J, with 19 bases in between. The CDR3 spells CASGALGQTRTYEQYF. Written as DNA, the CDR3 is TGTGCTAGTGGTGCCCTCGGTCAGACACGCACCTACGAGCAGTACTTC.

The chain is built from TRBV30 and TRBJ1-4; TRBD1 matches at 7 bases. J gave up 5 bases and V 0 bases, and 12 bases lay outside the gene matches. CDR1 GTSNPN and CDR2 SVGIG come from the germline V gene (reference sequence). The CDR3 length is 17 residues. The CDR3 region has the DNA TGTGCCTGGAGTGTGCAGGGGGGAAGGAATCGGAATGAAAAACTGTTTTTT. Protein: CAWSVQGGRNRNEKLFF.

The chain employs TRBV19 and TRBJ1-2, with D hard to call. Germline V gives CDR1 LNHDA, CDR2 SQIVND (reference sequence). V lost 3 bases to trimming and J lost 8 bases, with 13 bases between them. The length of the CDR3 is 13 residues. CDR3 residues: CASSMGGTGGYTF. The CDR3 nucleotides read TGTGCCAGTAGTATGGGCGGCACGGGCGGCTACACCTTC.

The chain couples TRBV6-5 to TRBJ1-2, with D perhaps TRBD1 (6 bases). The CDR3 is 13 residues long. Germline V gives CDR1 MNHEY, CDR2 SVGAGI. Trimming cost V 2 bases and J 9 bases, with 13 bases left between them. The chain's CDR3 is CASSYGMGASYTF. The CDR3 DNA is TGTGCCAGCAGTTACGGGATGGGGGCGAGCTACACCTTC.

The V call is TRBV6-5, the J call TRBJ1-1; D gene unclear. V was trimmed by 2 bases and J by 0 bases, leaving 13 bases between them. Germline loops: CDR1 MNHEY, CDR2 SVGAGI. This CDR3 is built from 16 residues. The CDR3 loop reads CASSYRLQNMNTEAFF. The CDR3 DNA follows: TGTGCCAGCAGTTACCGACTACAGAACATGAACACTGAAGCTTTCTTT.

The CDR3 nucleotides read TGTGCCAGCTCACCAGACAGGGGAACCTACGAGCAGTACTTC. It yields the protein CASSPDRGTYEQYF. The chain couples TRBV18 to TRBJ2-7; TRBD1 agrees at 8 bases. The V gene's germline CDR1 is KGHSH and CDR2 LQKENI. CDR3 size: 14 residues. Trimming cost V 2 bases and J 2 bases; bases outside gene matches: 2.

The rearrangement joins TRBV25-1 to TRBJ1-2; no reliable D call. Trimming cost V 3 bases and J 8 bases, with 16 bases left between them. The CDR3 sequence is 14 residues long. Germline CDR1 and CDR2: MGHDK and SYGVNS. This CDR3 is CASSDHGVVGGYTF. The CDR3 DNA reads as TGTGCCAGCAGTGACCACGGGGTTGTAGGCGGCTACACCTTC.

The V call is TRBV7-9, the J call TRBJ2-5, with D hard to call. The germline V and J ends were trimmed by 3 bases and 1 base, with 9 bases remaining between them. Germline V gene lookup returns CDR1 SEHNR and CDR2 FQNEAQ (reference sequence). The CDR3 spans 14 residues. CDR3 protein: CASSFSSIQETQYF. CDR3 nucleotides: TGTGCCAGCAGCTTCTCCAGCATCCAAGAGACCCAGTACTTC. The full variable domain, completed using reference TRBV7-9 and TRBJ2-5, is DTGVSQNPRHKITKRGQNVTFRCDPISEHNRLYWYRQTLGQGPEFLTYFQNEAQLEKSRLLSDRFSAERPKGSFSTLEIQRTEQGDSAMYLCASSFSSIQETQYFGPGTRLLVL.

In the case of this clone: Distinct nucleotide sequences in the sample also encode this CDR3. The rearrangement joins TRBV30 to TRBJ2-5; D is possibly TRBD1 (5 bases). The germline V gene has CDR1 GTSNPN and CDR2 SVGIG (reference sequence). The V gene lost 3 bases and the J gene lost 2 bases, with 10 bases spanning the gap. CDR3 length equals 13 residues. DNA for the CDR3: TGTGCCTGGAGGGGGCCAGGTCAAGAGACCCAGTACTTC. It encodes CAWRGPGQETQYF.

The chain recombines TRBV18 with TRBJ2-5; D perhaps matches TRBD2 (5 bases). The CDR3 spans 15 residues. Trimming shortened V by 1 base and J by 2 bases, and 11 bases separated the two germline ends. Germline CDR1 reads KGHSH; CDR2 reads LQKENI. The CDR3 nucleotides read TGTGCCAGCTCACCACGGACTGCTCGACAAGAGACCCAGTACTTC. Translation: CASSPRTARQETQYF.

The chain links TRBV9 to TRBJ1-6; no clear D. Trimming stripped 5 bases from V and 0 bases from J, with 9 bases between. This CDR3 is built from 15 residues. Per the germline V gene, CDR1 is SGDLS and CDR2 is YYNGEE. The CDR3 is CASSKMSSYNSPLHF. The CDR3 DNA is TGTGCCAGCAGTAAAATGAGCTCCTATAATTCACCCCTCCACTTT.

Details on this clone: This sample includes further DNA sequences coding for the same CDR3. The V and J genes are TRBV27 and TRBJ2-7; D is uncertain. V dropped 4 bases and J dropped 2 bases, with 3 bases sitting between them. The CDR3 contains 11 residues. Per the germline V gene, CDR1 is MNHEY and CDR2 is SMNVEV (reference sequence). DNA of the CDR3: TGTGCCAGCAGTTCCCCCTACGAGCAGTACTTC. This sequence encodes CASSSPYEQYF.

J is TRBJ1-1 and V is TRBV11-2; D is ambiguous. The CDR3 has 14 amino acids. Germline V gene sequence: CDR1 SGHAT, CDR2 FQNNGV. V was shortened by 1 base and J by 0 bases, with 6 bases between the two germline ends. CDR3 region: CASSLVGLNTEAFF. The CDR3 DNA reads as TGTGCCAGCAGCTTAGTGGGTTTGAACACTGAAGCTTTCTTT.